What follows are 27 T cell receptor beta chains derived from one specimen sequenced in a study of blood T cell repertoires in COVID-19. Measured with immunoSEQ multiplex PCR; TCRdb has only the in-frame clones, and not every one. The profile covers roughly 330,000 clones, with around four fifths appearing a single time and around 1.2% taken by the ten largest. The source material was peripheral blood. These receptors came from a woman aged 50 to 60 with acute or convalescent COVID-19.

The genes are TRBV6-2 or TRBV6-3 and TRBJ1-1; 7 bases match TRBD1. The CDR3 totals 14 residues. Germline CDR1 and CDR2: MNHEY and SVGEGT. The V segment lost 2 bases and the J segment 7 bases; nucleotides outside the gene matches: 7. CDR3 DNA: TGTGCCAGCAGTTACAATATAGGGGGCATTGAAGCTTTCTTT. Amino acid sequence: CASSYNIGGIEAFF.

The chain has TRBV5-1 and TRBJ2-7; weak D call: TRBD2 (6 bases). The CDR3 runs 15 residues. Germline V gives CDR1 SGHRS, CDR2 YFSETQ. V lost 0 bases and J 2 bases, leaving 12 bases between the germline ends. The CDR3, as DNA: TGCGCCAGCAGCTTGGCCTTCGGCGGGACCTACGAGCAGTACGTC. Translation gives CASSLAFGGTYEQYV.

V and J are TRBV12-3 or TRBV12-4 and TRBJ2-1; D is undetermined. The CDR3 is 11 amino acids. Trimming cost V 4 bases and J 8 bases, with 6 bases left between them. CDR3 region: CASSYYDEQFF. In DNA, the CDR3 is TGTGCCAGCAGTTACTATGATGAGCAGTTCTTC.

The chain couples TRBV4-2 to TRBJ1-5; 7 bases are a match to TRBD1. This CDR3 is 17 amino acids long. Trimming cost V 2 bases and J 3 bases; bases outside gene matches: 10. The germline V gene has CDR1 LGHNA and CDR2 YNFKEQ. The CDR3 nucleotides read TGTGCCAGCAGCCAATATTCGACAGGGTCGAACAATCAGCCCCAGCATTTT. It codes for CASSQYSTGSNNQPQHF.

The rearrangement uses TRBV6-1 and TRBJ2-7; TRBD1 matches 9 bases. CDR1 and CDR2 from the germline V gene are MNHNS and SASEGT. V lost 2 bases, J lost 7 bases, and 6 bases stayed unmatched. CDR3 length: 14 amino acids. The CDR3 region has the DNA TGTGCCAGCAGTGAACACAGGGGGCTACGGGAGCAGTACTTC. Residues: CASSEHRGLREQYF.

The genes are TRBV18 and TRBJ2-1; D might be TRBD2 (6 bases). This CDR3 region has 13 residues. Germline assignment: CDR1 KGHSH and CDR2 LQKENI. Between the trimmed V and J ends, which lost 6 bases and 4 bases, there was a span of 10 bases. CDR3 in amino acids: CASSLAGYNEQFF. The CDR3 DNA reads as TGTGCCAGCTCCCTGGCGGGATACAATGAGCAGTTCTTC.

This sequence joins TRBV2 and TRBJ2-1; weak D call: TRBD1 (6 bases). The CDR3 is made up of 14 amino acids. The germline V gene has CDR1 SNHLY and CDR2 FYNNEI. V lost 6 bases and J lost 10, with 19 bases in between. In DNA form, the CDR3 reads TGTGCCAGCAGGGCAATCGGGACAATCAACGAGCAGTTCTTC. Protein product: CASRAIGTINEQFF.

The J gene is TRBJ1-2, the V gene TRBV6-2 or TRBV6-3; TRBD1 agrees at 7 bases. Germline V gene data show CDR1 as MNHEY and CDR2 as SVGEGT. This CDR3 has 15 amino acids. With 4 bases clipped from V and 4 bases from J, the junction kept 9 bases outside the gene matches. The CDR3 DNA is TGTGCCAGCAGTTCACTTCGGGACAGACCCTATGGCTACACCTTC. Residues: CASSSLRDRPYGYTF.

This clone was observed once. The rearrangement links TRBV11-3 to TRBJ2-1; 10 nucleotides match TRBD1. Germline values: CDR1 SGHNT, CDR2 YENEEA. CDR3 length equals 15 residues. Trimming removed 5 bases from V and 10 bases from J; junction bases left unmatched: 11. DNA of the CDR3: TGTGCCAGCAGCCCCAGCCCCGGGACAGGGGCCGAGCAGTTCTTC. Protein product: CASSPSPGTGAEQFF.

CDR3 in DNA: TGCGCCAGCAGCCGGACAGGGTACGAGCAGTACGTC. It specifies CASSRTGYEQYV. This chain joins TRBV5-1 and TRBJ2-7, with 8 bases matching TRBD1. This CDR3 has 12 residues. Germline V CDR1 and CDR2: SGHRS, YFSETQ. The V and J ends lost 4 bases and 4 bases, in that order; junction bases with no gene match: 1.

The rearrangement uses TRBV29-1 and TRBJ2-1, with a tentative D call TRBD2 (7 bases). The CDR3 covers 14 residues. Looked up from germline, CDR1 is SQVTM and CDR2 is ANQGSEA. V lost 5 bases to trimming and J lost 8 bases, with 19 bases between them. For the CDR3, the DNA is TGCAGCGTTTGGGGGGGCAAGGGGATCGATGAGCAGTTCTTC. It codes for CSVWGGKGIDEQFF.

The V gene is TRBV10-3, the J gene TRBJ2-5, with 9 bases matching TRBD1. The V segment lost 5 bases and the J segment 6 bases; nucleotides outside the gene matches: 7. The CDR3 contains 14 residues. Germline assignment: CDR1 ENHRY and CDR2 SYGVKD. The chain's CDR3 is CAISPTGGKQTQYF. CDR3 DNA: TGTGCCATCAGTCCGACAGGGGGGAAACAGACCCAGTACTTC.

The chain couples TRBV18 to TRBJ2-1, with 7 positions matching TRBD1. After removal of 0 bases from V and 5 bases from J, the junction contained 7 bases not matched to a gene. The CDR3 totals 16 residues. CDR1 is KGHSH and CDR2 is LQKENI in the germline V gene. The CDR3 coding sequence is TGTGCCAGCTCACCACCGAGGACAGGAGGAAACAATGAGCAGTTCTTC. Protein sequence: CASSPPRTGGNNEQFF.

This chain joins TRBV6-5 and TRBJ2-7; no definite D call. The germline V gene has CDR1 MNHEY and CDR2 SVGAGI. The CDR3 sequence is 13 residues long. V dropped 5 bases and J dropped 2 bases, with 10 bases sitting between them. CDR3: CASSTVHPYEQYF. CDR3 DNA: TGTGCCAGCAGTACAGTGCACCCCTACGAGCAGTACTTC.

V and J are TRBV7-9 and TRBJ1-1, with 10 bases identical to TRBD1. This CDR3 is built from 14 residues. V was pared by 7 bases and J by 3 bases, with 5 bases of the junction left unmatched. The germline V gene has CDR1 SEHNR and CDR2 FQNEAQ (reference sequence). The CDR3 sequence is CASNSGTGDTEAFF. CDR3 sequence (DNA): TGTGCCAGCAATTCCGGGACAGGGGACACTGAAGCTTTCTTT.

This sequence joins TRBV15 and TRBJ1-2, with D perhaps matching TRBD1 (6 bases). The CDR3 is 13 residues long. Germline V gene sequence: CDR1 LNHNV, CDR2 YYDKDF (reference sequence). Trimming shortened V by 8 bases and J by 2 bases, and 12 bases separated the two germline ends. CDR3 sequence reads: CATATGDNYGYTF. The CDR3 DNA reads TGTGCCACCGCGACAGGAGACAACTATGGCTACACCTTC.

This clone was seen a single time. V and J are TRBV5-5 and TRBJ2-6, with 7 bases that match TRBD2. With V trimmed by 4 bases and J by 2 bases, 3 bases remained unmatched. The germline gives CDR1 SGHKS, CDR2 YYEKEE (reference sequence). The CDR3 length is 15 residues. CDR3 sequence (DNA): TGTGCCAGCAGCACCCGGGGGGCTGGGGCCAACGTCCTGACTTTC. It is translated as CASSTRGAGANVLTF.

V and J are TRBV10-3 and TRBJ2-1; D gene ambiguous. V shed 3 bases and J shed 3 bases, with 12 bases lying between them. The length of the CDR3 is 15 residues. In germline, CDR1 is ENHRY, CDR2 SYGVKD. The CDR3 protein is CAISDADINYNEQFF. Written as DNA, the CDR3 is TGTGCCATCAGTGATGCTGACATAAACTACAATGAGCAGTTCTTC.

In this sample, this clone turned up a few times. This CDR3 is CASSVDTNNYGYTF. Here the CDR3 DNA reads TGCGCCAGCAGCGTGGACACAAATAACTATGGCTACACCTTC. The chain carries TRBV5-1 and TRBJ1-2; D is perhaps TRBD1 (5 bases). Germline V gives CDR1 SGHRS, CDR2 YFSETQ. V lost 4 bases and J lost 1, with 11 bases in between. The CDR3 has 14 residues.

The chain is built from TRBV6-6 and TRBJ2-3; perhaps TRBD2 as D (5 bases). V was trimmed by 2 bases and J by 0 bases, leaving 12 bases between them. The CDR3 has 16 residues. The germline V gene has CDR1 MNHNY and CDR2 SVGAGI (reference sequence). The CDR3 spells CASSYERQRSTDTQYF. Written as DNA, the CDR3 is TGTGCCAGCAGTTACGAGCGGCAGCGAAGCACAGATACGCAGTATTTT.

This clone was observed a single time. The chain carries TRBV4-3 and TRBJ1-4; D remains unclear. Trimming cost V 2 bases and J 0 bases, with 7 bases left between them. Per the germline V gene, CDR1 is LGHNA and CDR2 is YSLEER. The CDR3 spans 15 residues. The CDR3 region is CASSQFSATNEKLFF. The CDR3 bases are TGCGCCAGCAGCCAATTCTCCGCAACTAATGAAAAACTGTTTTTT.

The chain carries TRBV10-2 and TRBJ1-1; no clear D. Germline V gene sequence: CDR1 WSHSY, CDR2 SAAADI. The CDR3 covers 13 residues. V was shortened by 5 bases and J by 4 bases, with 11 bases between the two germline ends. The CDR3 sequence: CASSPQAGTEAFF. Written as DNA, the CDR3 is TGCGCCAGCAGTCCCCAGGCCGGCACTGAAGCTTTCTTT.

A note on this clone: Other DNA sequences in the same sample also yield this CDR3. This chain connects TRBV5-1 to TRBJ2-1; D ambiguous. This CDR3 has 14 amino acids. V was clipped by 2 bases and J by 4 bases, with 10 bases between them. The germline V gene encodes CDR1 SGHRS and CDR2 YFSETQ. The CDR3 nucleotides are TGCGCCAGCAGCTTCCCCTCCTCTTACAATGAGCAGTTCTTC. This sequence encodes CASSFPSSYNEQFF.

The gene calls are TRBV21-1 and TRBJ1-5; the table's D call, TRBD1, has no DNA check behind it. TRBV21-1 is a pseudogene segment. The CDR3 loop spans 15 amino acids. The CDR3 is CASSKAGDSNQPQHF. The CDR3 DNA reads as TGTGCCAGCAGCAAAGCAGGGGATAGCAATCAGCCCCAGCATTTT.

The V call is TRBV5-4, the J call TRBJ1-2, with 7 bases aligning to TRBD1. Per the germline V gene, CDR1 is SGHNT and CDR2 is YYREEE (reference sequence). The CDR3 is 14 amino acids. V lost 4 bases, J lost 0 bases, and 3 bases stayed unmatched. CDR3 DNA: TGTGCCAGCAGCCCGGGGACAGCTAACTATGGCTACACCTTC. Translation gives CASSPGTANYGYTF.

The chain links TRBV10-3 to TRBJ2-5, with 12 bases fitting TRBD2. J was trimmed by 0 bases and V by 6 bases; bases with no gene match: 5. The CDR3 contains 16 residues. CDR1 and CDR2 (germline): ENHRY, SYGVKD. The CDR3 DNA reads TGTGCCATCAGGGGAACTAGCGGGGGGAACCAAGAGACCCAGTACTTC. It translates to CAIRGTSGGNQETQYF.

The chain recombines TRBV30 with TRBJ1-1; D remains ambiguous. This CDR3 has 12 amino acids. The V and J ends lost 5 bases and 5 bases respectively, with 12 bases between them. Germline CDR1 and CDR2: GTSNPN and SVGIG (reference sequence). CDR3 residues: CAWGPGVTEAFF. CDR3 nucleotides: TGTGCCTGGGGTCCCGGGGTTACTGAAGCTTTCTTT.